The 20 T cell receptor beta chains listed next were all sequenced from one sample in a study of blood T cell repertoires in COVID-19. Some clones are missing from TCRdb's copy, which holds only in-frame ones; the method was immunoSEQ multiplex PCR. The repertoire has roughly 43,000 clones, 70% to 90% of them found once; the top ten carry around 3.1%. Material: PBMCs or T cells enriched from blood (not recorded which). Receptor source: a woman between 50 and 59 years old who had recovered from COVID-19.

The chain combines TRBV30 with TRBJ1-6, with TRBD1 as a possible D gene (6 bases). Germline V gives CDR1 GTSNPN, CDR2 SVGIG (reference sequence). The CDR3 spans 13 residues. V lost 4 bases and J lost 9, with 13 bases in between. This CDR3 is CAWNTGRSSPLHF. CDR3 DNA: TGTGCCTGGAACACAGGGCGGAGTTCACCCCTCCACTTT.

V and J are TRBV9 and TRBJ2-7; D perhaps matches TRBD1 (6 bases). The CDR3 contains 14 residues. In germline, CDR1 is SGDLS, CDR2 YYNGEE. V was cut by 0 bases and J by 2 bases, with 9 bases left in between. CDR3 sequence reads: CASSVGQATYEQYF. In nucleotides, the CDR3 is TGTGCCAGCAGCGTAGGACAGGCAACCTACGAGCAGTACTTC.

The chain couples TRBV19 to TRBJ1-4; TRBD1 is a possible D gene (5 bases). Germline-derived CDR1 and CDR2 are LNHDA and SQIVND (reference sequence). V lost 3 bases and J 5 bases, leaving 16 bases between the germline ends. The CDR3 runs 16 residues. CDR3 region: CASSIGATGQNEKLFF. The CDR3 bases are TGTGCCAGTAGTATTGGGGCGACGGGTCAAAATGAAAAACTGTTTTTT.

The V gene is TRBV9, the J gene TRBJ2-7; 8 bases line up with TRBD1. The ends lost 3 bases at V and 6 bases at J; junction bases unmatched: 20. The germline gives CDR1 SGDLS, CDR2 YYNGEE. The CDR3 sequence is 18 residues long. In DNA form, the CDR3 reads TGTGCCAGCAGCGCCAGTTCAGCAGGGGGCGCAAGGAGGGGCGAGCAGTACTTC. Encoded protein: CASSASSAGGARRGEQYF. Looking up the rest from reference TRBV9 and TRBJ2-7 gives the full variable domain: DSGVTQTPKHLITATGQRVTLRCSPRSGDLSVYWYQQSLDQGLQFLIQYYNGEERAKGNILERFSAQQFPDLHSELNLSSLELGDSALYFCASSASSAGGARRGEQYFGPGTRLTVT.

CDR3 coding DNA: TGTGCCAGCGGAGACAGGAACTATGGCTACACCTTC. It encodes CASGDRNYGYTF. This chain joins TRBV2 and TRBJ1-2; possible D gene TRBD1, 6 bases. Trimming pared 8 bases from V and 2 bases from J, leaving 9 bases between. The CDR3 loop spans 12 amino acids. Germline assignment: CDR1 SNHLY and CDR2 FYNNEI.

The genes are TRBV27 and TRBJ2-1; TRBD1 agrees at 7 bases. Trimming at V came to 5 bases and at J to 2 bases, leaving 6 bases not matched to a gene. The CDR3 contains 15 residues. CDR1 and CDR2 from the germline V gene are MNHEY and SMNVEV (reference sequence). As DNA, the CDR3 is TGTGCCAGCAGTCCAGGGGGACAGCCCTACAATGAGCAGTTCTTC. Translating it yields CASSPGGQPYNEQFF.

This clone has just one count. The V and J genes are TRBV27 and TRBJ2-1, with TRBD1 matching over 9 bases. V dropped 8 bases and J dropped 6; count of bases not matched to a gene: 11. The CDR3 runs to 15 residues. CDR1 and CDR2 from the germline V gene are MNHEY and SMNVEV (reference sequence). The CDR3 nucleotides read TGTGCCAGCGGCCCCCCGCCGACAGGGGGCAATGAGCAGTTCTTC. Encoded protein: CASGPPPTGGNEQFF.

The chain links TRBV6-5 to TRBJ1-2; perhaps TRBD1 as D (6 bases). CDR1 MNHEY and CDR2 SVGAGI come from the germline V gene. The CDR3 is made up of 16 amino acids. Trimming removed 4 bases from V and 4 bases from J, with 19 bases in between. The DNA for the CDR3 is TGTGCCAGCAGTTCTTCACGGGACCTCAGGGGCTATGGCTACACCTTC. Translating gives CASSSSRDLRGYGYTF.

This clone has just one count. The rearrangement joins TRBV4-2 to TRBJ2-7; TRBD2 matches 8 bases. After removal of 0 bases from V and 0 bases from J, the junction contained 7 bases not matched to a gene. The CDR3 totals 17 residues. The germline gives CDR1 LGHNA, CDR2 YNFKEQ. DNA of the CDR3: TGTGCCAGCAGCCAAGATTTTGGCGGGGGGAGCTCCTACGAGCAGTACTTC. This gives the protein CASSQDFGGGSSYEQYF.

V and J are TRBV18 and TRBJ2-1; 9 positions agree with TRBD2. Germline CDR1 reads KGHSH; CDR2 reads LQKENI. The CDR3 length is 15 residues. V lost 1 base, J lost 6 bases, and 4 bases stayed unmatched. The CDR3 is CASSPRLADINEQFF. DNA for the CDR3: TGTGCCAGCTCACCACGACTAGCGGACATCAATGAGCAGTTCTTC.

V usage is TRBV6-5 and J usage is TRBJ2-2; TRBD1 matches 11 bases. The CDR3 has 14 amino acids. Germline loops: CDR1 MNHEY, CDR2 SVGAGI. V lost 6 bases to trimming and J lost 3 bases; unmatched junction nucleotides: 0. CDR3 loop: CASRGQGDTGELFF. The CDR3 region has the DNA TGTGCCAGCAGGGGACAGGGGGACACCGGGGAGCTGTTTTTT.

The chain is built from TRBV6-1 and TRBJ2-7, with a weak D call TRBD2 (6 bases). CDR1 and CDR2 from the germline V gene are MNHNS and SASEGT. This CDR3 region has 17 residues. The V and J ends lost 0 bases and 0 bases respectively, with 15 bases between them. This CDR3 is CASSEAVRGVYSYEQYF. For the CDR3, the DNA is TGTGCCAGCAGTGAAGCGGTCCGCGGGGTCTACTCCTACGAGCAGTACTTC.

The genes are TRBV19 and TRBJ2-7, with TRBD2 as a possible D gene (5 bases). V dropped 3 bases and J dropped 0 bases, with 12 bases sitting between them. Germline CDR1 LNHDA, CDR2 SQIVND (reference sequence). CDR3 length: 15 residues. The CDR3 sequence is CASSILTGSSYEQYF. CDR3 nucleotide sequence: TGTGCCAGTAGTATCCTCACTGGGAGCTCCTACGAGCAGTACTTC. Looking up the rest from reference TRBV19 and TRBJ2-7 gives the full variable domain: DGGITQSPKYLFRKEGQNVTLSCEQNLNHDAMYWYRQDPGQGLRLIYYSQIVNDFQKGDIAEGYSVSREKKESFPLTVTSAQKNPTAFYLCASSILTGSSYEQYFGPGTRLTVT.

This chain joins TRBV6-6 and TRBJ2-5; 9 positions match TRBD1. Germline V lookup: CDR1 MNHNY, CDR2 SVGAGI (reference sequence). J gave up 5 bases and V 4 bases, and 5 bases lay outside the gene matches. The CDR3 runs 14 residues. The CDR3 region is CASSSGQGGETQYF. The CDR3 DNA sequence: TGTGCCAGCAGTTCGGGACAGGGAGGGGAGACCCAGTACTTC.

The V gene is TRBV3-1 (or the pseudogene TRBV3-2), the J gene TRBJ2-2; 11 bases are shared with TRBD2. With 0 bases clipped from V and 7 bases from J, the junction kept 13 bases outside the gene matches. Germline values: CDR1 LGHDT, CDR2 YNNKEL (reference sequence). The CDR3 sequence is 19 residues long. Here the CDR3 DNA reads TGTGCCAGCAGCCAAGATTCCCTAGCGGGAGGATGGCGAGACGGGGAGCTGTTTTTT. This gives the protein CASSQDSLAGGWRDGELFF.

This rearrangement joins TRBV6-1 to TRBJ1-5, with unresolved D. Germline-derived CDR1 and CDR2 are MNHNS and SASEGT. V lost 3 bases to trimming and J lost 4 bases, with 7 bases between them. There are 13 residues in the CDR3. The CDR3 reads CASSEAGNQPQHF. CDR3 nucleotide sequence: TGTGCCAGCAGTGAGGCGGGAAATCAGCCCCAGCATTTT.

The rearrangement joins TRBV28 to TRBJ2-1, with 9 positions matching TRBD1. J was trimmed by 6 bases and V by 5 bases; bases with no gene match: 11. This CDR3 region has 16 residues. The germline V gene has CDR1 MDHEN and CDR2 SYDVKM. The chain's CDR3 is CASSPLGGTGTNEQFF. As DNA, the CDR3 is TGTGCCAGCAGTCCGCTTGGTGGGACAGGGACCAATGAGCAGTTCTTC. Supplemented by reference TRBV28 and TRBJ2-1, the full variable domain reads DVKVTQSSRYLVKRTGEKVFLECVQDMDHENMFWYRQDPGLGLRLIYFSYDVKMKEKGDIPEGYSVSREKKERFSLILESASTNQTSMYLCASSPLGGTGTNEQFFGPGTRLTVL.

The J gene is TRBJ2-7, the V gene TRBV28; no firm D call. This CDR3 spans 14 amino acids. Trimming cost V 5 bases and J 4 bases, with 15 bases left between them. CDR1 is MDHEN, CDR2 SYDVKM, per germline. The CDR3: CASSLIHATYEQYF. In DNA, the CDR3 is TGTGCCAGCAGTCTTATACACGCGACTTACGAGCAGTACTTC.

This clone was recorded only once. Here the CDR3 reads CASSSPDRPNSNQPQHF. The CDR3 DNA reads as TGTGCCAGCAGTTCCCCAGACAGGCCAAATAGCAATCAGCCCCAGCATTTT. The chain employs TRBV28 and TRBJ1-5; maybe TRBD1 (6 bases). The germline V gene encodes CDR1 MDHEN and CDR2 SYDVKM. This CDR3 is 17 amino acids long. Trimming removed 4 bases at V and 0 bases at J, with 16 bases between.

The CDR3 reads CARSLVRVGTGELFF. The CDR3 DNA reads TGTGCCAGAAGCTTGGTCAGGGTAGGTACCGGGGAGCTGTTTTTT. The gene calls are TRBV5-3 and TRBJ2-2; D might be TRBD1 (5 bases). TRBV5-3 falls under the ORF class, with uncertain function. Between the trimmed V and J ends, which lost 0 bases and 5 bases, there was a span of 11 bases. The CDR3 length is 15 residues.